The sequence of this T cell receptor beta chain was determined in a study of PD-1 blockade in classical Hodgkin lymphoma. Study information: The patients were dosed with nivolumab 3 mg/kg, infused intravenously every 2 weeks. Overall study findings and caveats: The study reported lower baseline TCR diversity in newly diagnosed patients than in healthy donors. Complete responders had baseline diversity similar to newly diagnosed patients.

As for this clone: The antigen is not known.

Every single patient, without exception, relapsed after autologous stem cell transplantation, and brentuximab vedotin exposure varied. The study recorded best responses of complete response, partial response or progressive disease. The V end was cut by 3 bases, the J end by 2 bases, with 8 bases between. CDR1 and CDR2 from the germline V gene are SGHAT and FQNNGV. The CDR3 has 13 residues. Libraries were prepared by immunoSEQ multiplex PCR; TCRdb keeps only in-frame clonotypes and omits some of them. The sample gives some 96,000 clones, about four fifths of which show up once; 16% is in the top ten. The sequencing used peripheral blood mononuclear cells (PBMCs), collected before the second cycle of nivolumab. The chain couples TRBV11-2 to TRBJ2-7; D unresolved. The TCR originated in a human donor with classical Hodgkin lymphoma. CDR3: CASSFGFTYEQYF. DNA of the CDR3: TGTGCCAGCAGCTTTGGGTTTACCTACGAGCAGTACTTC.